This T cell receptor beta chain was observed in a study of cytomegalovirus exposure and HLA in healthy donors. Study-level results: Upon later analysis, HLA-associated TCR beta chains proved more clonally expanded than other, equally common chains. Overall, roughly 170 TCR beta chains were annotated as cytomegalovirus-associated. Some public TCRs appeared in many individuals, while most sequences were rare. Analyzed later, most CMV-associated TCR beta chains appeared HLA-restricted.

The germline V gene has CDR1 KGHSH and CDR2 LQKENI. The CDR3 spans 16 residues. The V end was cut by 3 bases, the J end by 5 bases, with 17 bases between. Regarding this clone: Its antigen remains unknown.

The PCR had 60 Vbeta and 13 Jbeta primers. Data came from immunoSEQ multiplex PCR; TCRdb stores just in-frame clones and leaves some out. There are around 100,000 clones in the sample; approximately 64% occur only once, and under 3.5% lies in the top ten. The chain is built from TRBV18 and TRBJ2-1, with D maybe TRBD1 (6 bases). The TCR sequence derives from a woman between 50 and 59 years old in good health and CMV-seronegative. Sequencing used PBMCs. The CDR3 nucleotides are TGTGCCAGCTCACCTCAAGGGACAAATATTAACAATGAGCAGTTCTTC. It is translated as CASSPQGTNINNEQFF. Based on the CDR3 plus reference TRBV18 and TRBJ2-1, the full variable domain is NAGVMQNPRHLVRRRGQEARLRCSPMKGHSHVYWYRQLPEEGLKFMVYLQKENIIDESGMPKERFSAEFPKEGPSILRIQQVVRGDSAAYFCASSPQGTNINNEQFFGPGTRLTVL.